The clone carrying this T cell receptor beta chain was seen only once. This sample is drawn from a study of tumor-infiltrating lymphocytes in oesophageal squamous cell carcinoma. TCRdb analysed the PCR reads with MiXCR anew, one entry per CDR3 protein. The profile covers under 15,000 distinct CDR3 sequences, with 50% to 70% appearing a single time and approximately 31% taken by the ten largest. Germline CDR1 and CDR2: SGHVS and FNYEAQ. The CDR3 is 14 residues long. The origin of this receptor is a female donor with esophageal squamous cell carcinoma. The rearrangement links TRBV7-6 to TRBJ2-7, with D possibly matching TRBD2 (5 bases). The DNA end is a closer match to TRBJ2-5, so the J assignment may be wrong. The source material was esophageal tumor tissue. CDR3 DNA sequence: TGTGCCAGCAGCTTAGCGGACCGGGGAGAGACCCAGTACTTC. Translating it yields CASSLADRGETQYF.